The present entry profiles one T cell receptor (beta chain) with its context. Its antigen is as yet unknown. The CDR3 is made up of 13 amino acids. V lost 3 bases and J lost 3, with 10 bases in between. Germline V gene data show CDR1 as SGHRS and CDR2 as YFSETQ. The data were obtained in a study of shared clonotypes between healthy human individuals. About the study: Every donor yielded three CD4 naive, three CD4 memory, two CD8 naive and one CD8 memory plate.

The test was conducted at deep level. The protocol was immunoSEQ multiplex PCR, while the TCRdb copy is restricted to in-frame clones and leaves out a portion. The table shows about 550,000 clones, with nearly 97% occurring only once. Cells designated naive CD8 were CD45RO-negative and were positively selected for CCR7, with terminally differentiated effector memory CD45RA+ cells excluded. General study findings and limits: Few donors limited the genetic and exposure-history diversity represented.

The chain recombines TRBV5-1 with TRBJ2-7; the D gene is possibly TRBD2 (6 bases). This receptor was obtained from a woman aged 30 to 39 in good health. Sequencing was carried out using naive CD8+ T cells sorted from blood. The CDR3 bases are TGCGCCAGCAGCTCCACGGAGGGCTACGAGCAGTACTTC. Protein product: CASSSTEGYEQYF.